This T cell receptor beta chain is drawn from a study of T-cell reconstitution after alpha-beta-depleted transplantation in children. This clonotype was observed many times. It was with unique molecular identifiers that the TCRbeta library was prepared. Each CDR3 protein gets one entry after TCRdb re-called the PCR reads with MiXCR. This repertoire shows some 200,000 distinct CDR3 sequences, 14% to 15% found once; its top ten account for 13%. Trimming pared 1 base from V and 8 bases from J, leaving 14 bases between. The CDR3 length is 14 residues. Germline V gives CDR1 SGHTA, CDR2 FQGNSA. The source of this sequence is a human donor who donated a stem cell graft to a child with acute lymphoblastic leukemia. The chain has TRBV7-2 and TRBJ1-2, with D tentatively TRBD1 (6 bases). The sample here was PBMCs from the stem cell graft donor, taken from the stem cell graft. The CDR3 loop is CASSLGGQSLGYTF. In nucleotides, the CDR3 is TGTGCCAGCAGCTTAGGGGGACAATCGCTCGGCTACACCTTC.